This T cell receptor beta chain appears in the sequencing data of a study of identical twins. This clonotype was seen many times. TCRdb processed the 5' RACE reads anew with MiXCR; each CDR3 protein has one entry. This table has 350,000 to 450,000 distinct CDR3 sequences, approximately 18% appearing once. The TCR was taken from a man aged 45-65 years in good health. The specimen sequenced was naive T cells sorted from blood.

Here the CDR3 DNA reads TGTGCCAGCAGCCCCGAGATGCAAGAGACCCAGTACTTC. Amino acids: CASSPEMQETQYF. The rearrangement links TRBV7-8 to TRBJ2-5; D ambiguous. Germline CDR1 reads SGHVS; CDR2 reads FQNEAQ. CDR3 length: 13 residues. V was shortened by 5 bases and J by 2 bases, with 9 bases between the two germline ends.